The entry below gives a single TCR beta chain sequence along with its context. This CDR3 is built from 14 residues. Trimming shortened V by 0 bases and J by 3 bases, and 11 bases separated the two germline ends. Germline V CDR1 and CDR2: SQVTM, ANQGSEA. The entry originates in a study of identical twins. One entry per CDR3 protein, called by TCRdb with MiXCR from the 5' RACE reads. The sample consists of under 250,000 distinct CDR3 sequences, 6.5% to 8.5% of them appearing once. This same sample was also taken into another study, of yellow fever vaccine responses in identical twins.

The V and J genes are TRBV29-1 and TRBJ1-1; D remains unclear. Source material: memory (CD45RO+) T cells sorted from blood. This clonotype was sampled from a young woman in good health. The CDR3, as DNA: TGCAGCGTTGAAGAGGGGTATTCCGACACTGAAGCTTTCTTT. It codes for CSVEEGYSDTEAFF.